These T cell receptor beta chains were read from a single sample in a study of blood T cell repertoires in COVID-19. The protocol was immunoSEQ multiplex PCR, while the TCRdb copy is restricted to in-frame clones and leaves out a portion. Found here are some 700,000 clones, 80% to 90% of them singletons; the top ten hold 0.2% to 0.3%. The sample consisted of peripheral blood. These receptors originate from a young woman with acute or convalescent COVID-19. CDR3s include the opening cysteine and the closing phenylalanine or tryptophan. D genes are given only for firm matches. Size is omitted from some rows. Given values are once, few, many or a class for expanded clones.

NA | TRBJ2-3 | TRBV3-1/TRBV3-2 | NA | CASSQIVDTQYF | TGTGCCAGCAGCCAAATAGTGGATACGCAGTATTTT
NA | TRBJ1-5 | TRBV12-1 | NA | CASSFAGTGGDQHF | TGTGCCAGCAGCTTTGCCGGGACAGGGGGCGACCAGCATTTT
NA | TRBJ1-1 | TRBV9 | NA | CASSVVGGAVGTEAFF | TGTGCCAGCAGCGTAGTGGGAGGGGCAGTTGGAACTGAAGCTTTCTTT
NA | TRBJ2-3 | TRBV6-5 | TRBD1 | CASSLNRGSTDTQYF | TGTGCCAGCAGCCTTAACAGGGGATCTACAGATACGCAGTATTTT
NA | TRBJ2-7 | TRBV7-2 | NA | CASSDSTVSSYEQYF | TGTGCCAGCAGCGATAGCACGGTTAGCTCCTACGAGCAGTACTTC
NA | TRBJ2-4 | TRBV27 | TRBD1 | CASSPRNPGQGNIQYF | TGTGCCAGCAGTCCTCGAAATCCGGGACAGGGGAACATTCAGTACTTC
NA | TRBJ1-5 | TRBV30 | NA | CAWGPRGRGGNQPQHF | TGTGCCTGGGGGCCACGGGGGCGGGGGGGCAATCAGCCCCAGCATTTT
NA | TRBJ1-6 | TRBV2 | NA | CASSSIDSYNSPLHF | TGTGCCAGCAGTTCTATCGACAGTTATAATTCACCCCTCCACTTT
NA | TRBJ2-1 | TRBV6-5 | NA | CAGMTLNEQFF | TGTGCCGGTATGACTTTAAATGAGCAGTTCTTC
NA | TRBJ1-1 | TRBV13 | TRBD1 | CASSPNLDRGPGTEAFF | TGTGCCAGCAGCCCAAACCTTGACAGGGGGCCGGGGACTGAAGCTTTCTTT
NA | TRBJ1-5 | TRBV4-1 | NA | CASSQADRFNQPQHF | TGCGCCAGCAGCCAAGCCGACAGGTTCAATCAGCCCCAGCATTTT
NA | TRBJ2-2 | TRBV5-6 | TRBD2 | CASSLTSGGRGTGELFF | TGTGCCAGCAGCTTAACTAGCGGGGGGCGTGGAACCGGGGAGCTGTTTTTT
NA | TRBJ1-1 | TRBV7-9 | NA | CASSLDAGWRNTEAFF | TGTGCCAGCAGCTTAGATGCGGGGTGGAGAAACACTGAAGCTTTCTTT
once | TRBJ2-3 | TRBV19 | NA | CASSSRDTGTDTQYF | TGTGCCAGTAGCAGCAGGGATACCGGCACAGATACGCAGTATTTT
NA | TRBJ2-7 | TRBV29-1 | TRBD1 | CSVYYGTGGNEQYF | TGCAGCGTTTATTACGGCACAGGGGGCAACGAGCAGTACTTC
once | TRBJ2-1 | TRBV7-3 | TRBD2 | CASSPTGSGGYNEQFF | TGTGCCAGCAGCCCAACAGGGAGCGGGGGGTACAATGAGCAGTTCTTC
NA | TRBJ1-3 | TRBV7-6 | NA | CASRDTRSSGNTIYF | TGTGCCAGCAGAGATACACGGAGCTCTGGAAACACCATATATTTT
NA | TRBJ1-1 | TRBV27 | TRBD1 | CASSLSGQGITEAFF | TGTGCCAGCAGTCTGTCGGGACAGGGAATTACTGAAGCTTTCTTT
many | TRBJ2-3 | TRBV4-2 | TRBD2 | CASSQDGPAGATDTQYF | TGTGCCAGCAGCCAAGATGGCCCAGCGGGGGCCACAGATACGCAGTATTTT
NA | TRBJ2-1 | TRBV27 | NA | CASSLQGIAYNEQFF | TGTGCCAGCAGTTTACAGGGCATAGCCTACAATGAGCAGTTCTTC
once | TRBJ1-1 | TRBV5-1 | NA | CASSEVGSEAFF | TGCGCCAGCAGCGAAGTCGGGTCTGAAGCTTTCTTT
once | TRBJ2-1 | TRBV30 | TRBD2 | CAWLRAGGGNEQFF | TGTGCCTGGCTACGAGCGGGGGGAGGAAATGAGCAGTTCTTC
many | TRBJ1-2 | TRBV7-9 | TRBD1 | CASSYYVGTGTLNYGYTF | TGTGCCAGCAGTTACTACGTGGGGACAGGGACCTTAAACTATGGCTACACCTTC
NA | TRBJ2-2 | TRBV19 | TRBD2 | CASTPLAGGYGELFF | TGTGCCAGTACCCCACTAGCGGGGGGGTACGGGGAGCTGTTTTTT
NA | TRBJ1-5 | TRBV19 | NA | CASSRDLTQHF | TGTGCCAGTAGCCGAGATCTAACCCAGCATTTT
few | TRBJ1-5 | TRBV27 | NA | CASQFIGGANQPQHF | TGTGCCAGCCAGTTTATCGGGGGGGCTAATCAGCCCCAGCATTTT
NA | TRBJ2-1 | TRBV19 | NA | CASREGIGTPVNEQFF | TGTGCCAGTAGAGAGGGTATAGGGACTCCGGTCAATGAGCAGTTCTTC
NA | TRBJ1-4 | TRBV25-1 | TRBD1 | CASSRQGPTNEKLFF | TGTGCCAGCAGCCGACAGGGCCCAACTAATGAAAAACTGTTTTTT
NA | TRBJ1-1 | TRBV11-2 | NA | CASFRGLERADTEAFF | TGTGCCAGCTTCCGAGGCCTTGAGAGGGCGGACACTGAAGCTTTCTTT
NA | TRBJ1-3 | TRBV6-1 | TRBD1 | CASSDRQGRGNTIYF | TGTGCCAGCAGTGACCGACAGGGTCGAGGAAACACCATATATTTT
NA | TRBJ2-7 | TRBV18 | NA | CASSPAKPGVHEQYF | TGTGCCAGCTCACCTGCCAAGCCCGGGGTACACGAGCAGTACTTC
NA | TRBJ1-1 | TRBV12-3/TRBV12-4 | TRBD1 | CASSSNRGLGAFF | TGTGCCAGCAGTTCGAACAGGGGGCTGGGGGCTTTCTTT
NA | TRBJ1-4 | TRBV24-1 | NA | CQGSANEKLFF | TGTCAGGGGAGTGCTAATGAAAAACTGTTTTTT
NA | TRBJ1-4 | TRBV3-1/TRBV3-2 | NA | CASSQAGGTAGEKLFF | TGTGCCAGCAGCCAAGCCGGAGGGACTGCCGGTGAAAAACTGTTTTTT
NA | TRBJ1-3 | TRBV9 | NA | CASSSPNRRNTIYF | TGTGCCAGCAGCTCCCCTAACAGAAGAAACACCATATATTTT
NA | TRBJ1-1 | TRBV25-1 | TRBD1 | CASSVQDREKTEAFF | TGTGCCAGCAGTGTTCAGGACAGGGAGAAGACTGAAGCTTTCTTT
NA | TRBJ2-3 | TRBV7-2 | TRBD1 | CASSPDRGSYGTQYF | TGTGCCAGCAGCCCGGACAGGGGAAGCTATGGTACGCAGTATTTT
NA | TRBJ2-2 | TRBV11-3 | NA | CASSLSGGYGGELFF | TGTGCCAGCAGCTTATCTGGGGGGTATGGCGGGGAGCTGTTTTTT
NA | TRBJ1-2 | TRBV9 | NA | CASSATGSSYGYTF | TGTGCCAGCAGCGCTACAGGGTCCAGCTATGGCTACACCTTC
NA | TRBJ2-2 | TRBV29-1 | TRBD1 | CSVGGQGNTGELFF | TGCAGCGTCGGAGGACAGGGTAACACCGGGGAGCTGTTTTTT
NA | TRBJ1-4 | TRBV12-5 | TRBD1 | CASARTGWDEKLFF | TGTGCTAGTGCCAGGACAGGGTGGGATGAAAAACTGTTTTTT
NA | TRBJ1-4 | TRBV4-1 | NA | CASSARLRESEKLFF | TGCGCCAGCAGCGCCCGACTTCGAGAGAGTGAAAAACTGTTTTTT
NA | TRBJ1-2 | TRBV6-5 | NA | CASSQPGVGGYTF | TGTGCCAGCAGCCAGCCCGGGGTTGGGGGCTACACCTTC
NA | TRBJ2-5 | TRBV13 | TRBD2 | CASSPTGTSGETQYF | TGTGCCAGCAGCCCAACCGGGACTAGCGGGGAGACCCAGTACTTC
NA | TRBJ2-5 | TRBV12-3/TRBV12-4 | NA | CASTGGETQYF | TGTGCCAGCACCGGCGGAGAGACCCAGTACTTC
NA | TRBJ2-7 | TRBV5-8 | TRBD1 | CASSYGTGDPYEQYF | TGTGCCAGCTCCTACGGGACAGGGGACCCCTACGAGCAGTACTTC
NA | TRBJ2-1 | TRBV29-1 | TRBD2 | CSGTEGTPGGNEQFF | TGCAGCGGGACTGAAGGGACCCCGGGGGGGAATGAGCAGTTCTTC
NA | TRBJ2-1 | TRBV5-6 | NA | CASSLAGGMNEQFF | TGTGCCAGCAGCTTGGCTGGGGGCATGAATGAGCAGTTCTTC
NA | TRBJ1-1 | TRBV10-3 | NA | CAISELPSVNTEAFF | TGTGCCATCAGTGAGTTGCCCTCGGTGAACACTGAAGCTTTCTTT
NA | TRBJ2-7 | TRBV10-1 | NA | CASSEQEGSYSYEQYF | TGCGCCAGCAGTGAGCAAGAGGGATCCTATTCCTACGAGCAGTACTTC
NA | TRBJ1-2 | TRBV6-2/TRBV6-3 | NA | CASSYEAYYGYTF | TGTGCCAGCAGTTATGAGGCCTACTATGGCTACACCTTC
NA | TRBJ1-1 | TRBV18 | TRBD1 | CASSERTGPNTEAFF | TGTGCCAGCTCAGAACGGACAGGCCCGAACACTGAAGCTTTCTTT
NA | TRBJ2-7 | TRBV6-5 | TRBD1 | CASAGQGAGEQYF | TGTGCCAGCGCGGGACAGGGGGCTGGCGAGCAGTACTTC
NA | TRBJ2-3 | TRBV7-2 | NA | CASSLALDFTDTQYF | TGTGCCAGCAGCTTAGCGTTAGACTTCACAGATACGCAGTATTTT
NA | TRBJ2-7 | TRBV5-4 | NA | CASSRNRDPYYEQYF | TGTGCCAGCAGCAGAAACAGGGATCCGTACTACGAGCAGTACTTC
NA | TRBJ1-2 | TRBV4-1 | NA | CASSQPDIPNYGYTF | TGCGCCAGCAGCCAACCGGACATACCTAACTATGGCTACACCTTC
NA | TRBJ1-5 | TRBV19 | NA | CASTWARGDRNQPQHF | TGTGCCAGTACCTGGGCCAGGGGTGATCGCAATCAGCCCCAGCATTTT
NA | TRBJ1-1 | TRBV5-6 | NA | CASSPKMVTEAFF | TGTGCCAGCAGCCCTAAAATGGTCACTGAAGCTTTCTTT
NA | TRBJ1-1 | TRBV7-8 | TRBD1 | CASSLPGQGNTEAFF | TGTGCCAGCAGCTTGCCTGGACAGGGTAATACTGAAGCTTTCTTT